These 15 T cell receptor beta chains came from one sample sequenced in a study of cytomegalovirus exposure and HLA in healthy donors. Use of 60 Vbeta and 13 Jbeta primers characterized the PCR. The assay was immunoSEQ multiplex PCR, and TCRdb's table has in-frame clones only and misses some. The sample has 95,000 to 150,000 clones, roughly 75% seen once. Sequencing was done on a sample of PBMCs. Receptor source: a man aged 25 to 40 in good health and CMV-seropositive.

V gene TRBV4-1 combines with J gene TRBJ1-2, with D perhaps matching TRBD1 (5 bases). The germline CDR1 and CDR2 sequences are MGHRA and YSYEKL. Between the trimmed V and J ends, which lost 0 bases and 2 bases, there was a span of 13 bases. The CDR3 is 16 residues long. DNA of the CDR3: TGCGCCAGCAGCCAAGAGCGGGGACTTCTGAACTATGGCTACACCTTC. As protein: CASSQERGLLNYGYTF.

This chain uses TRBV11-2 with TRBJ2-1, with 8 bases matching TRBD2. The junction had 3 bases not matched to a gene; V was cut back by 5 bases and J by 0 bases. This CDR3 region has 15 residues. Germline V CDR1 and CDR2: SGHAT, FQNNGV. The CDR3 spells CASSQSGSSYNEQFF. CDR3 sequence (DNA): TGTGCCAGCAGCCAGAGCGGGAGCTCCTACAATGAGCAGTTCTTC.

The J gene is TRBJ1-2, the V gene TRBV7-2; the D gene is possibly TRBD1 (6 bases). Looked up from germline, CDR1 is SGHTA and CDR2 is FQGNSA. V dropped 1 base and J dropped 5 bases, with 11 bases sitting between them. The CDR3 has 14 amino acids. CDR3 sequence (DNA): TGTGCCAGCAGCTTAGGGGGGCGGCTTTATGGCTACACCTTC. Protein product: CASSLGGRLYGYTF.

This chain connects TRBV10-1 to TRBJ2-1, with no clear D. The V gene lost 5 bases and the J gene lost 5 bases, with 10 bases spanning the gap. CDR1 and CDR2 from the germline V gene are WNHNN and SYGVQD (reference sequence). The CDR3 spans 13 residues. CDR3 nucleotides: TGCGCCAGCAGTCCCTACTTAGACAATGAGCAGTTCTTC. It codes for CASSPYLDNEQFF.

V usage is TRBV5-6 and J usage is TRBJ1-4; D is unclear. This CDR3 region has 14 residues. The V gene lost 1 base and the J gene lost 8 bases, with 12 bases spanning the gap. Per the germline V gene, CDR1 is SGHDT and CDR2 is YYEEEE. The CDR3 nucleotides read TGTGCCAGCAGCTTGCGGCCGGCGGGAGAAAAACTGTTTTTT. Its protein is CASSLRPAGEKLFF. Looking up the rest from reference TRBV5-6 and TRBJ1-4 gives the full variable domain: DAGVTQSPTHLIKTRGQQVTLRCSPKSGHDTVSWYQQALGQGPQFIFQYYEEEERQRGNFPDRFSGHQFPNYSSELNVNALLLGDSALYLCASSLRPAGEKLFFGSGTQLSVL.

The chain is built from TRBV6-6 and TRBJ2-2; D remains ambiguous. The CDR3 runs 13 residues. Germline V lookup: CDR1 MNHNY, CDR2 SVGAGI (reference sequence). V lost 5 bases and J 3 bases, leaving 7 bases between the germline ends. The CDR3 loop is CASSRRDTGELFF. The CDR3 coding sequence is TGTGCCAGCAGTAGAAGAGACACCGGGGAGCTGTTTTTT.

J is TRBJ1-2 and V is TRBV10-3; 7 bases are shared with TRBD1. This CDR3 comprises 15 residues. J gave up 6 bases and V 3 bases, and 10 bases lay outside the gene matches. Germline values: CDR1 ENHRY, CDR2 SYGVKD. CDR3: CAISDWTGRDHGYTF. The CDR3 DNA sequence: TGTGCCATCAGTGATTGGACAGGCAGGGACCATGGCTACACCTTC.

The chain combines TRBV10-1 with TRBJ2-5, with D tentatively TRBD1 (5 bases). This CDR3 contains 13 residues. Germline V gene sequence: CDR1 WNHNN, CDR2 SYGVQD (reference sequence). Trimming stripped 4 bases from V and 5 bases from J, with 11 bases between. DNA of the CDR3: TGCGCCAGCAGTGCAGGGCCAGGGGAGACCCAGTACTTC. Translation: CASSAGPGETQYF.

The gene calls are TRBV7-8 and TRBJ2-3; 10 nucleotides line up with TRBD2. V gave up 6 bases and J gave up 2 bases; unmatched junction bases: 8. Germline CDR1 reads SGHVS; CDR2 reads FQNEAQ. CDR3 length equals 16 residues. The CDR3 reads CASSILAGGLTDTQYF. The CDR3 DNA sequence: TGTGCCAGCAGTATCTTAGCGGGAGGACTCACAGATACGCAGTATTTT.

The genes are TRBV30 and TRBJ1-2, with D possibly matching TRBD1 (6 bases). Germline V gives CDR1 GTSNPN, CDR2 SVGIG (reference sequence). The CDR3 loop spans 14 amino acids. The V end was cut by 6 bases, the J end by 4 bases, with 18 bases between. The chain's CDR3 is CACEAPGHSYGYTF. CDR3 in DNA: TGTGCCTGCGAAGCTCCGGGACACAGCTATGGCTACACCTTC.

This rearrangement joins TRBV5-1 to TRBJ2-2; 7 nucleotides match TRBD1. The germline gives CDR1 SGHRS, CDR2 YFSETQ. The CDR3 length is 16 residues. The ends lost 0 bases at V and 0 bases at J; junction bases unmatched: 2. The DNA for the CDR3 is TGCGCCAGCAGCTTGGTAGGGACAGCGAACACCGGGGAGCTGTTTTTT. It is translated as CASSLVGTANTGELFF.

The chain recombines TRBV19 with TRBJ1-2; 8 nucleotides line up with TRBD1. The CDR3 extends over 14 amino acids. The V segment lost 3 bases and the J segment 7 bases; nucleotides outside the gene matches: 7. CDR1 and CDR2 from the germline V gene are LNHDA and SQIVND (reference sequence). The CDR3 coding sequence is TGTGCCAGTAGTATCTTTTCGGACAGGGCTGGCTACACCTTC. It encodes CASSIFSDRAGYTF.

This rearrangement joins TRBV15 to TRBJ2-6; D possibly corresponds to TRBD2 (5 bases). Between the trimmed V and J ends, which lost 5 bases and 1 base, there was a span of 12 bases. The germline gives CDR1 LNHNV, CDR2 YYDKDF (reference sequence). The CDR3 spans 16 residues. CDR3 sequence: CATSASSGSGANVLTF. CDR3 DNA sequence: TGTGCCACCAGCGCCAGTTCGGGGTCTGGGGCCAACGTCCTGACTTTC. Supplemented by reference TRBV15 and TRBJ2-6, the full variable domain reads DAMVIQNPRYQVTQFGKPVTLSCSQTLNHNVMYWYQQKSSQAPKLLFHYYDKDFNNEADTPDNFQSRRPNTSFCFLDIRSPGLGDTAMYLCATSASSGSGANVLTFGAGSRLTVL.

This clone has only one observation. CDR3 sequence reads: CASSQARLAITDTQYF. The CDR3 coding sequence is TGCGCCAGCAGCCAAGCCCGACTAGCGATCACAGATACGCAGTATTTT. The chain couples TRBV4-1 to TRBJ2-3; the match to TRBD2 covers 8 bases. V was clipped by 1 base and J by 2 bases; unmatched bases: 5. Germline V gene sequence: CDR1 MGHRA, CDR2 YSYEKL. The CDR3 runs 16 residues.

This clone was counted a few times. J is TRBJ2-1 and V is TRBV5-1; 7 positions agree with TRBD2. CDR1 SGHRS and CDR2 YFSETQ come from the germline V gene. V trimming: 0 bases; J trimming: 1 base; junction bases outside the gene matches: 4. The CDR3 contains 16 residues. The CDR3 is CASSLVPSGSYNEQFF. Written as DNA, the CDR3 is TGCGCCAGCAGCTTGGTGCCTAGCGGTTCCTACAATGAGCAGTTCTTC.